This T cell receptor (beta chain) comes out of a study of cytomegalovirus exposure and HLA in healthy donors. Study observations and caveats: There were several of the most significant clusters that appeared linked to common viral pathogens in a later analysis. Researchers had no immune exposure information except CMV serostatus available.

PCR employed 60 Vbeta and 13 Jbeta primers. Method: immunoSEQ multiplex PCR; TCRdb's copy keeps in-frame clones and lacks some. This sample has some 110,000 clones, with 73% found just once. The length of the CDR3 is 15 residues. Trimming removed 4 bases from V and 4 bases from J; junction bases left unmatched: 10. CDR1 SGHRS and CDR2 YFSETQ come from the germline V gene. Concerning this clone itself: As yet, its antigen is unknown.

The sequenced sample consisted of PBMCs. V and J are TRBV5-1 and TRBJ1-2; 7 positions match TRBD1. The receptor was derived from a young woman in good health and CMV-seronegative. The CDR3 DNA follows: TGCGCCAGCAGCCCCCGGGACAGTGGAATCTATGGCTACACCTTC. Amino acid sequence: CASSPRDSGIYGYTF.